These 24 T cell receptor beta chains were sequenced from one sample in a study of blood T cell repertoires in COVID-19. The repertoire was sequenced with immunoSEQ multiplex PCR; TCRdb's copy has only in-frame clones and lacks some. The sample records roughly 70,000 clones, roughly 84% being singletons. The sequenced sample was peripheral blood. These receptors came from a woman of 80 years or more with active or convalescent COVID-19.

The rearrangement uses TRBV11-2 and TRBJ2-2; unclear D gene. This CDR3 is built from 14 residues. The germline V gene has CDR1 SGHAT and CDR2 FQNNGV. V was pared by 7 bases and J by 6 bases, with 15 bases between. The CDR3 here is CASTSLVSAGELFF. DNA for the CDR3: TGTGCCAGCACGTCACTCGTGTCCGCCGGGGAGCTGTTTTTT.

The CDR3 spells CASRTGDEKLFF. CDR3 bases: TGTGCCAGCAGAACAGGGGATGAAAAACTGTTTTTT. The chain joins TRBV2 to TRBJ1-4, with TRBD1 matching over 7 bases. CDR3 length equals 12 residues. V was clipped by 6 bases and J by 6 bases; unmatched bases: 1. The V gene's germline CDR1 is SNHLY and CDR2 FYNNEI.

The chain couples TRBV6-1 to TRBJ1-4; no clear D. In germline, CDR1 is MNHNS, CDR2 SASEGT. Trimming took off 1 base at V and 12 bases at J, with 21 bases between the two ends. The CDR3 runs to 16 residues. CDR3 sequence (DNA): TGTGCCAGCAGTGAAGAAAGTTTACAGTTTTTAATCGAACTGTTTTTT. Translating gives CASSEESLQFLIELFF.

This chain links TRBV7-2 with TRBJ2-3; possibly TRBD2 for D (6 bases). The CDR3 spans 15 residues. CDR1 is SGHTA, CDR2 FQGNSA, per germline. Trimming cost V 1 base and J 1 base, with 9 bases left between them. The CDR3 is CASSLGLGGTDTQYF. In nucleotides, the CDR3 is TGTGCCAGCAGCTTAGGACTAGGAGGCACAGATACGCAGTATTTT.

This clone was detected only once. The chain couples TRBV5-4 to TRBJ1-2; 9 nucleotides match TRBD1. The CDR3 spans 14 residues. Germline CDR1 and CDR2: SGHNT and YYREEE (reference sequence). Trimming cost V 5 bases and J 6 bases; bases outside gene matches: 8. CDR3 in amino acids: CASSLAGTGNGYTF. As DNA, the CDR3 is TGTGCCAGCAGTCTAGCCGGGACAGGGAATGGCTACACCTTC.

The chain couples TRBV7-3 to TRBJ2-3, with 7 bases matching TRBD1. Germline CDR1 SGHTA, CDR2 FQGTGA. This CDR3 is 16 amino acids long. The J segment lost 2 bases and the V segment lost 6 bases, leaving 11 bases of the junction unmatched. In DNA form, the CDR3 reads TGTGCCAGCAGTAAGGACAGGCCCGGCTCCACAGATACGCAGTATTTT. Translated, it gives CASSKDRPGSTDTQYF.

The rearrangement links TRBV7-3 to TRBJ2-3; no definite D call. V was clipped by 2 bases and J by 2 bases, with 5 bases between them. Germline-derived CDR1 and CDR2 are SGHTA and FQGTGA. The CDR3 has 13 residues. The CDR3: CASSLLPTDTQYF. Written as DNA, the CDR3 is TGTGCCAGCAGCTTACTACCCACAGATACGCAGTATTTT.

This clone has a handful of counts. This chain uses TRBV4-2 with TRBJ1-2; D gene unclear. The CDR3 has 15 amino acids. Trimming left V 1 base short and J 0 bases short, with 9 bases between. CDR1 and CDR2 (germline): LGHNA, YNFKEQ. CDR3 loop: CASSQVTEANYGYTF. In DNA form, the CDR3 reads TGTGCCAGCAGCCAAGTAACAGAAGCTAACTATGGCTACACCTTC.

The rearrangement links TRBV4-3 to TRBJ1-2; D ambiguous. The CDR3 loop spans 15 amino acids. Germline-derived CDR1 and CDR2 are LGHNA and YSLEER. V was cut by 0 bases and J by 4 bases, with 12 bases left in between. The DNA of the CDR3 is TGCGCCAGCAGCCAAGATAGGAGGACCGGCTATGGCTACACCTTC. Amino acids: CASSQDRRTGYGYTF.

In this sample, this clone turned up once. V and J are TRBV5-1 and TRBJ1-2; 8 bases map to TRBD1. This CDR3 spans 16 amino acids. Germline trimming cut 4 bases from V and 5 bases from J; bases unmatched to any gene: 13. Germline assignment: CDR1 SGHRS and CDR2 YFSETQ. CDR3 region: CASSPPSGTGLYGYTF. The CDR3 bases are TGCGCCAGCAGCCCACCTTCCGGGACAGGCCTATATGGCTACACCTTC.

V usage is TRBV19 and J usage is TRBJ2-7; 7 nucleotides align to TRBD1. Germline V lookup: CDR1 LNHDA, CDR2 SQIVND (reference sequence). V was clipped by 8 bases and J by 7 bases; unmatched bases: 11. This CDR3 region has 13 residues. The CDR3 is CASSQDRLREQYF. CDR3 bases: TGTGCCAGTTCTCAGGACAGGCTGAGGGAGCAGTACTTC.

The chain couples TRBV15 to TRBJ1-4; TRBD1 aligns across 8 bases. CDR3 length equals 15 residues. Trimming removed 2 bases from V and 5 bases from J; junction bases left unmatched: 4. The germline V gene has CDR1 LNHNV and CDR2 YYDKDF (reference sequence). The CDR3 DNA follows: TGTGCCACCAGCAGAACGGACAGGGTAAATGAAAAACTGTTTTTT. Translated: CATSRTDRVNEKLFF.

This clone showed up just a few times. One junction end does not reproduce the germline sequence, and a read error may be involved. The chain uses TRBV19 and TRBJ2-3; D is uncertain. The CDR3 covers 12 residues. Germline CDR1 reads LNHDA; CDR2 reads SQIVND (reference sequence). CDR3: CASSIDTVTQYF. In nucleotides, the CDR3 is TGTGCCAGTAGTATTGATACAGTTACGCAGTATTTT.

The chain links TRBV20-1 to TRBJ1-2, with D tentatively TRBD1 (5 bases). The germline CDR1 and CDR2 sequences are DFQATT and SNEGSKA (reference sequence). The CDR3 has 13 residues. The V end lost 3 bases, the J end lost 7 bases, and 15 bases lay between the germline ends. For the CDR3, the DNA is TGCAGTGCTAGTAGGCAGGGCATGCGTGGCTACACCTTC. It encodes CSASRQGMRGYTF.

This sequence joins TRBV15 and TRBJ1-4; a weak D match, TRBD1 (6 bases). The CDR3 covers 14 residues. The germline V gene encodes CDR1 LNHNV and CDR2 YYDKDF (reference sequence). V was shortened by 0 bases and J by 13 bases, with 15 bases between the two germline ends. The CDR3 here is CATSRDREQGTLFF. The CDR3 region has the DNA TGTGCCACCAGCAGAGACCGAGAACAGGGTACACTGTTTTTT.

The count of this clone is one. This chain joins TRBV6-5 and TRBJ1-3; a weak D match, TRBD1 (5 bases). The germline gives CDR1 MNHEY, CDR2 SVGAGI. CDR3 length: 12 residues. V lost 9 bases and J lost 1, with 7 bases in between. CDR3 protein: CASRGSGNTIYF. CDR3 nucleotide sequence: TGTGCCAGTCGGGGGTCTGGAAACACCATATATTTT.

V gene TRBV10-3 combines with J gene TRBJ1-6; maybe TRBD1 (6 bases). From germline, CDR1 is ENHRY and CDR2 SYGVKD. This CDR3 spans 14 amino acids. V was pared by 6 bases and J by 7 bases, with 13 bases between. This chain's CDR3 is CAIRQGYDNSPLHF. CDR3 bases: TGTGCCATCAGACAGGGTTACGACAATTCACCCCTCCACTTT.

This chain joins TRBV19 and TRBJ2-2; the match to TRBD1 covers 11 bases. Germline CDR1 reads LNHDA; CDR2 reads SQIVND (reference sequence). V trimming: 5 bases; J trimming: 4 bases; junction bases outside the gene matches: 3. CDR3 length equals 15 residues. CDR3 sequence: CASSPGTGGTGELFF. CDR3 coding DNA: TGTGCCAGTAGTCCCGGGACAGGGGGCACCGGGGAGCTGTTTTTT.

The rearrangement joins TRBV7-2 to TRBJ2-3; 8 bases line up with TRBD2. The length of the CDR3 is 15 residues. J gave up 0 bases and V 6 bases, and 5 bases lay outside the gene matches. CDR1 and CDR2 (germline): SGHTA, FQGNSA. CDR3 region: CASSLAGGSTDTQYF. CDR3 bases: TGTGCCAGCAGTCTGGCGGGGGGAAGCACAGATACGCAGTATTTT.

The chain is built from TRBV6-5 and TRBJ2-5; 9 bases line up with TRBD2. V was clipped by 8 bases and J by 5 bases; unmatched bases: 9. Germline CDR1 reads MNHEY; CDR2 reads SVGAGI. The CDR3 extends over 14 amino acids. The CDR3 loop reads CASRQGLAAETQYF. The CDR3, as DNA: TGTGCCAGCCGGCAGGGACTAGCCGCCGAGACCCAGTACTTC.

The chain joins TRBV7-3 to TRBJ1-6, with 7 bases identical to TRBD1. The CDR3 sequence is 12 residues long. With 5 bases clipped from V and 12 bases from J, the junction kept 4 bases outside the gene matches. In germline, CDR1 is SGHTA, CDR2 FQGTGA. The CDR3 reads CASSPQGGPLHF. In DNA form, the CDR3 reads TGTGCCAGCAGCCCCCAGGGGGGACCCCTCCACTTT.

The chain links TRBV7-2 to TRBJ1-1, with TRBD1 matching over 7 bases. Germline values: CDR1 SGHTA, CDR2 FQGNSA. The CDR3 runs to 13 residues. Trimming removed 8 bases from V and 6 bases from J; junction bases left unmatched: 9. CDR3 DNA: TGTGCCAGCGGACGACAGGGAGGCGCTGAAGCTTTCTTT. The encoded protein is CASGRQGGAEAFF.

V is TRBV6-5 and J is TRBJ2-7; a weak D match, TRBD1 (7 bases). The germline V gene has CDR1 MNHEY and CDR2 SVGAGI. This CDR3 is built from 14 residues. Trimming stripped 8 bases from V and 4 bases from J, with 18 bases between. The CDR3 loop is CASRPGDSWYEQYF. CDR3 DNA: TGTGCCAGCCGACCGGGGGACAGCTGGTACGAGCAGTACTTC.

The chain employs TRBV9 and TRBJ1-4; the D gene is possibly TRBD1 (5 bases). With 1 base removed from V and 7 bases from J, the gap between germline ends came to 14 bases. The CDR3 loop spans 15 amino acids. The germline V gene has CDR1 SGDLS and CDR2 YYNGEE. The CDR3, as DNA: TGTGCCAGCAGCGTAATAGGGCAGGGCGGTGAAAAACTGTTTTTT. Translated: CASSVIGQGGEKLFF.